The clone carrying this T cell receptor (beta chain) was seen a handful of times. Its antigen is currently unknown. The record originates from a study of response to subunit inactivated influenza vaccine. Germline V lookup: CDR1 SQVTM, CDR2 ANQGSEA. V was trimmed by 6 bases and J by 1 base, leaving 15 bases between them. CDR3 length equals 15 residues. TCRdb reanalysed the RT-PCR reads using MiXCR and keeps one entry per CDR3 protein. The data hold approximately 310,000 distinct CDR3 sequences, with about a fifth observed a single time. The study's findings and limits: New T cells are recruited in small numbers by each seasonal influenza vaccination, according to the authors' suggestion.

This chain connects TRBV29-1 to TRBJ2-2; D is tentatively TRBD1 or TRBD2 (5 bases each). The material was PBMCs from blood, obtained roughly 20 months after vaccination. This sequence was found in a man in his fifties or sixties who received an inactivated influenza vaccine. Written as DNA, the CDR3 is TGCAGCGTCGCACGAGGGGCCATGAACACCGGGGAGCTGTTTTTT. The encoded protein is CSVARGAMNTGELFF.